A single sample is the source of the 5 T cell receptor beta chains below, sequenced in a study of blood T cell repertoires in COVID-19. TCRdb keeps only in-frame clones here, not all; method: immunoSEQ multiplex PCR. The sample lists approximately 33,000 clones, around 85% occurring once. Sequencing input: peripheral blood. These receptors originate from a man aged 70-80 years with acute or convalescent COVID-19.

This chain uses TRBV6-6 with TRBJ1-5, with a tentative D call TRBD1 (6 bases). The CDR3 is 13 amino acids. Germline V gives CDR1 MNHNY, CDR2 SVGAGI (reference sequence). Trimming cost V 11 bases and J 4 bases, with 15 bases left between them. This chain's CDR3 is CASTQGWNQPQHF. In DNA, the CDR3 is TGTGCCTCCACACAGGGATGGAATCAGCCCCAGCATTTT.

CDR3 nucleotides: TGTGCCAGTAGTATAGAGGCTAGCGGGAGTTGGACCTACGAGCAGTACTTC. It codes for CASSIEASGSWTYEQYF. J is TRBJ2-7 and V is TRBV19; 10 positions agree with TRBD2. The germline V gene has CDR1 LNHDA and CDR2 SQIVND (reference sequence). V lost 0 bases and J lost 2; bases outside the gene matches: 7. The CDR3 sequence is 17 residues long.

The sample holds a few counts of this clone. The chain recombines TRBV29-1 with TRBJ2-7, with D possibly being TRBD1 (6 bases). Trimming took 5 bases from V and 6 from J, leaving 14 bases between them. CDR3 size: 12 residues. Germline lookup yields CDR1 SQVTM and CDR2 ANQGSEA. The CDR3 DNA sequence: TGCAGCGTTTTAGGACAGAAACGCGAGCAGTACTTC. Translation gives CSVLGQKREQYF.

V usage is TRBV2 and J usage is TRBJ1-2; a possible D gene is TRBD1 (6 bases). Trimming took off 4 bases at V and 6 bases at J, with 9 bases between the two ends. CDR3 size: 12 residues. Germline CDR1 SNHLY, CDR2 FYNNEI. The CDR3 reads CASSVQGDGYTF. CDR3 sequence (DNA): TGTGCCAGCAGTGTACAGGGCGATGGCTACACCTTC.

The chain joins TRBV4-1 to TRBJ1-3; no clear D gene. Trimming stripped 4 bases from V and 2 bases from J, with 9 bases between. The CDR3 sequence is 14 residues long. Germline V lookup: CDR1 MGHRA, CDR2 YSYEKL. The CDR3 bases are TGCGCCAGCAGCCTGGAGCAAACTGGAAACACCATATATTTT. Protein product: CASSLEQTGNTIYF.